The rows below give T cell receptor beta chains drawn from one sample of a study of shared clonotypes between healthy human individuals. Clones were sequenced by immunoSEQ multiplex PCR, and TCRdb holds only the in-frame ones, with some missing. In the table there are about 1.1 million clones, approximately 78% of which are singletons. Sequenced sample: memory CD4+ T cells from PBMCs. All receptors come from a man aged 18 to 35 in good health. Some clones in this sample may be carry-over from other donors' samples. CDR3s include the opening cysteine and the closing phenylalanine or tryptophan. The D gene is left open where the match is weak. Not every row has a clone size; where given, it reads once, few, many or a size class.

j_call clone_size d_call v_call cdr3_nt cdr3_aa
TRBJ1-5 . . TRBV19 TGTGCCAGTAGTGTCGGCAGGGCTCAGCCCCAGCATTTT CASSVGRAQPQHF
TRBJ2-6 . TRBD1 TRBV28 TGTGCCAGCAGTTTCACAGGGGGCGCTTATGGGGCCAACGTCCTGACTTTC CASSFTGGAYGANVLTF
TRBJ1-2 . TRBD1 TRBV18 TGTGCCAGCTCACTTCTAAATCAGGACAGGGATGTCGACTACACCTTC CASSLLNQDRDVDYTF
TRBJ2-7 . TRBD1 TRBV11-2 TGTGCCAGCAGACCAAACAGGGGGCCGTTATACGAGCAGTACTTC CASRPNRGPLYEQYF
TRBJ2-7 few TRBD2 TRBV5-4 TGTGCCAGCAGCTTGGATTCGGCCGGGGGGTCGCACTTC CASSLDSAGGSHF
TRBJ2-7 . . TRBV28 TGTGCCAGCAGTAACCCCGGCTTTGAGCAGTACTTC CASSNPGFEQYF
TRBJ2-7 few TRBD1 TRBV29-1 TGCAGCGGCCGGGACAGTACTTTCGAGCAGTACTTC CSGRDSTFEQYF
TRBJ2-7 . TRBD2 TRBV7-8 TGTGCCAGCAGCTTAGGTGGGACTAGTTCCTACGAGCAGTACTTC CASSLGGTSSYEQYF
TRBJ2-7 . . TRBV2 TGTGCCAGCAGGCCAATGGGGGAGCAGTACTTC CASRPMGEQYF
TRBJ2-3 once . TRBV7-9 TGTGCCAGCAGCCTAGTCCGCGACTCCACAGATACGCAGTATTTT CASSLVRDSTDTQYF
TRBJ2-1 . . TRBV5-6 TGTGCCAGCAGCTTATTACGCGGGCAGTACAATGAGCAGTTCTTC CASSLLRGQYNEQFF
TRBJ1-3 few . TRBV9 TGTGCCAGCAGCGACCGACCGATCTCTGGAAACACCATATATTTT CASSDRPISGNTIYF
TRBJ2-3 . . TRBV2 TGTGCCGGTGTACAACGGAGGGACAGAGGCACAGATACGCAGTATTTT CAGVQRRDRGTDTQYF
TRBJ2-3 . . TRBV7-9 TGTGCCAGCAGCCTGAGCGATACGCAGTATTTT CASSLSDTQYF
TRBJ2-1 . TRBD2 TRBV5-1 TGCGCCAGCAGCTTGCTAGCGGGAGTTTATATGAATGAGCAGTTCTTC CASSLLAGVYMNEQFF
TRBJ2-7 . . TRBV5-6 TGTGCCAGCAGCCCTAGGCAGGGGAAGGACGAGCAGTACTTC CASSPRQGKDEQYF
TRBJ2-1 . TRBD2 TRBV5-1 TGCGCCAGCAGCTTGGAGTTAGCGGGAGGTGCTGAGCAGTTCTTC CASSLELAGGAEQFF
TRBJ2-1 . . TRBV6-1 TGTGCCAGCAGTGAAAGGAGGGGAGGCCCGCATGAGCAGTTCTTC CASSERRGGPHEQFF
TRBJ1-5 . . TRBV2 TGTGCCACCCGCCTCTACAGGGAGGAGCCCCAGCATTTT CATRLYREEPQHF
TRBJ2-7 few . TRBV6-6 TGTGCCAGCAGTTACCGGACCGGCACCTACGAGCAGTACTTC CASSYRTGTYEQYF
TRBJ1-5 . . TRBV6-1 TGTGCCAGCAGTGACAGAAACAGGGCCCCCCGGCAGCCCCAGCATTTT CASSDRNRAPRQPQHF
TRBJ1-1 . . TRBV28 TGTGCCAGCAGCCCTGATGGGGGCCCCATCACCGAGAACACTGAAGCTTTCTTT CASSPDGGPITENTEAFF
TRBJ2-5 . . TRBV28 TGTGCCAGCAGTTCGGACCAAGAGACCCAGTACTTC CASSSDQETQYF
TRBJ2-1 . . TRBV20-1 TGCAGTGCTAGCCTTAATGAGCAGTTCTTC CSASLNEQFF
TRBJ2-1 . TRBD1 TRBV5-4 TGTGCCAGCAGCGCAACAGGGGGCGCTAATGAGCAGTTCTTC CASSATGGANEQFF
TRBJ2-5 . . TRBV7-8 TGTGCCAGCAGCTTCGTTCGCTGGGGGGTAGAGACCCAGTACTTC CASSFVRWGVETQYF
TRBJ2-3 . TRBD2 TRBV4-2 TGTGCCAGCAGCCCCGAGCCTAGCGGGGCCACAGATACGCAGTATTTT CASSPEPSGATDTQYF
TRBJ1-1 . TRBD1 TRBV28 TGTGCCAGCAGAGACAGGGGGAGGCCTGAAGCTTTCTTT CASRDRGRPEAFF
TRBJ2-2 . . TRBV7-3 TGTGCCAGCACCTCCGGGGGAGGTACGAACACCGGGGAGCTGTTTTTT CASTSGGGTNTGELFF
TRBJ2-3 . TRBD2 TRBV28 TGTGCCAGCGGGCCGGGAGGTAGCACAGATACGCAGTATTTT CASGPGGSTDTQYF
TRBJ1-4 . TRBD1 TRBV30 TGTGCCTGGAGTCCAGGGGGAGAAAAACTGTTTTTT CAWSPGGEKLFF
TRBJ1-1 few . TRBV7-3 TGTGCCAGCAGCTTAGATAGGGCTGGTAACACTGAAGCTTTCTTT CASSLDRAGNTEAFF
TRBJ2-5 . . TRBV7-3 TGTGCCAGCAGCCTTGACTACCAAGAGACCCAGTACTTC CASSLDYQETQYF
TRBJ2-5 . . TRBV30 TGTGCCTGGAGTGTTCTTAGCGGTCGGGGGACCCAGTACTTC CAWSVLSGRGTQYF
TRBJ1-2 . . TRBV27 TGTGCCAGCAGTTTTGGGGAGGGCTATGGCTACACCTTC CASSFGEGYGYTF
TRBJ2-3 . . TRBV11-2 TGTGCCAGCAGCTTAGCGGGAGTGGTGACAGATACGCAGTATTTT CASSLAGVVTDTQYF
TRBJ2-5 . . TRBV7-8 TGTGCCAGCAGCTTATCGCCGGGACCGGCTAAAGAGACCCAGTACTTC CASSLSPGPAKETQYF
TRBJ2-1 . TRBD2 TRBV5-8 TGTGCCAGCAGCTTGCGGGGAGGGGCCTACAATGAGCAGTTCTTC CASSLRGGAYNEQFF
TRBJ2-5 . TRBD1 TRBV5-5 TGTGCCAGCAGCCGCGGACAGGTCCAAGAGACCCAGTACTTC CASSRGQVQETQYF
TRBJ2-2 . TRBD2 TRBV27 TGTGCCAGCAGGACTAGCGGAGGGTCAATGAACACCGGGGAGCTGTTTTTT CASRTSGGSMNTGELFF